This TCR beta chain was found in a study of T cells after yellow fever vaccination. In TCRdb, the 5' RACE reads were re-called with MiXCR into one record per CDR3 protein. The sample consists of 510,000 or so distinct CDR3 sequences, under 25% of them appearing once. The CDR3 is made up of 14 amino acids. V lost 1 base, J lost 7 bases, and 10 bases lay in between. Germline V lookup: CDR1 SGHAT, CDR2 FQNNGV. This clonotype was seen a handful of times. The specimen was PBMCs, collected 15 days after the yellow fever booster vaccination. The J gene is TRBJ1-4, the V gene TRBV11-2; possibly TRBD1 for D (5 bases). The clonotype originates from a young man who received the YFV17D yellow fever vaccine. This CDR3 reads CASSLGTRAEKLFF. The CDR3 nucleotides read TGTGCCAGCAGCTTAGGGACAAGGGCTGAAAAACTGTTTTTT.